The sequence of this T cell receptor (beta chain) was determined in a study of cytomegalovirus exposure and HLA in healthy donors (dated by TCRdb to 2016 to 2017). Broadly, across the study: According to an earlier analysis of a few hundred of the donors, some 180 million T cells yielded over 90 million unique TCR beta sequences and 250 to 350 Gb of sequence data. An early release that covered 640 HLA-typed donors contained approximately 290 gigabases of sequencing data and tens of millions of unique TCR sequences. Of the 300 to 450 genotyped donors, roughly 76% were placed in the genetic ancestry cluster associated with self-reported Caucasian donors. The aim of the study was to test whether cataloging public T cell receptors could identify signatures of past pathogen exposure. The study used immunosequencing to profile the T cell repertoires of approximately 630 subjects and linked those repertoires to cytomegalovirus serostatus. In addition to the first cohort of around 670 subjects, a separate validation cohort of over 90 different subjects was used. To predict cytomegalovirus infection status, the study combined high-throughput TCR immunosequencing, statistical association of individual TCRs with disease status, and machine learning. A later analysis re-examined previously published TCR beta repertoires from roughly 650 donors and added high-resolution HLA genotyping to investigate patterns of TCR occurrence. Rather than using new phenotypic data, the later analysis identified candidate immune exposures from TCR beta sequences and from how often those sequences occurred across donors. In an earlier analysis of 500 to 650 of the donors, high-throughput TCR beta sequencing was used to judge whether each TCR beta V gene segment behaved as functional or pseudogenic. Donor age, sex, ethnicity and CMV serostatus were collected together with the repertoire data. A later genetic analysis used genome-wide SNP genotypes for about 60% of the roughly 670 donors, treating that subset as a discovery cohort. Every discovery cohort repertoire had been produced on one sequencing platform. HLA typing included class I and class II loci at four-digit resolution. Typing coverage differed by locus: A, B, C, DRB1 and DQB1 were typed in roughly 629-630 donors, DQA1 in about 550, DPA1 in 600 to 610, and DPB1 in roughly 450. Because of strong linkage in the cohort, roughly five DR-DQ haplotypes were treated as single units for association and clustering. Among 300 to 500 genotyped donors of the cohort, an average of roughly 230,000 unique TCR beta nucleotide sequences was sequenced per donor, of which 15% to 20% were non-productive. Overall study results and their limits: The classifier was reported to diagnose cytomegalovirus status with high specificity and sensitivity in both the original cohort and the validation cohort. Roughly uniform sequencing depth across donors was assumed in presence/absence analyses, although this assumption may not hold. In the study, around 160 TCR beta chains were listed as associated with cytomegalovirus. In vitro tests confirmed that three of the cytomegalovirus-associated TCR beta chains recognize cytomegalovirus antigens. For the cohort, immune exposure information was limited to CMV serostatus. In a later analysis, the rate of TCR association differed among HLA loci, with DRB1 alleles having the most associated TCRs and HLA-C alleles having the fewest. Only TCR beta chains were sequenced in this cohort, and the absence of alpha or paired-chain data limited detectable features. An earlier analysis of approximately 600 of the donors showed that most TCR beta V segments appeared in productive rearrangements either about 87% or about 30% of the time, which broadly matched IMGT annotations. Specific HLA alleles were associated with 15,000 to 20,000 TCR beta sequences at a false discovery rate of 0.05 in a later analysis. In a later analysis, HLA-associated TCR beta chains showed more clonal expansion and lower generation probabilities than non-associated chains that were equally common. HLA typing was unavailable for some donors at each locus, so association tests used only the typed subset. When HLA alleles, especially DR and DQ, strongly co-occurred, attributing TCR associations to individual alleles was difficult. A group of highly shared sequence variants was considered likely to be a technical artifact of the sequencing pipeline. In a later genetic analysis, a missense DCLRE1C variant was associated with V-gene and J-gene trimming of TCR beta chains, and the association was replicated in an independent cohort. In a later analysis, most CMV-associated TCR beta chains were found to appear HLA-restricted, with HLA associations seemingly driven largely by CMV exposure. A further reported finding was that TCR beta sequences accurately predicted the HLA-A and HLA-B alleles for most subjects in the first cohort. Linkage disequilibrium might explain the correlated functional status among segregating V segments, but an unknown experimental factor could not be excluded. According to a later genetic analysis, donors in an Asian-associated ancestry cluster had fewer N-insertions in productive TCRs than the approximately 610-donor mean. The authors suggested that the approach could potentially be extended to other disease states and immunological phenotypes. Across donors, most TCR sequences were observed very rarely, whereas some public TCRs were present in many individuals. Some IMGT-functional V segments, including TRBV6-2 and TRBV6-3, could not be told apart with the 87-base-pair reads, so those segments were excluded. About 17 rarely observed V segments, including chromosome 9 orphons, were excluded from the earlier analysis of about 610 of the donors because counts were too low. A later analysis reported that several top co-occurrence clusters appeared linked to parvovirus B19, influenza, CMV and Epstein-Barr virus.

The CDR3 spans 13 residues, from the cysteine through the phenylalanine. The retained sequence is limited to the CDR3, 39 bases, with the frame set at the first base. CDR1 and CDR2, per the germline V gene (reference sequence), are SGHNT and YYREEE. At the junction V is shortened by 3 bases and J by 4 bases, with 10 bases in between. Libraries were prepared through the immunoSEQ multiplex PCR assay. A mixture of 60 forward primers for TCR Vbeta segments and 13 reverse primers for TCR Jbeta segments was used in the multiplex PCR. The CDR3 region of rearranged TCR beta genes was amplified from genomic DNA by a multiplex PCR assay. Amplified TCR beta libraries were sequenced as 87-base-pair reads on the Illumina HiSeq System. The published analysis was carried out like this. A later analysis counted tens of millions of unique TCR beta chains across the 666 repertoires, and some 12 million of these chains were shared by at least two donors. To remove PCR and sequencing errors, raw reads were error-corrected and collapsed into unique sequences using a nearest-neighbor algorithm that merged closely related sequences. To assign V, D and J gene segments, CDR3 sequences were aligned to IMGT reference sequences. Each retained sequence needed at least a six-nucleotide match to both a V gene segment and a J gene segment. Rearrangements were classified as productive when the CDR3 lacked stop codons and remained in frame with V and J, and all other rearrangements were classified as non-productive. CDR3 was defined according to IMGT convention as the region running from the second conserved V-encoded cysteine to the conserved J-encoded phenylalanine. The earlier analysis of 500 to 600 of the donors excluded sequences that lacked an unambiguous match to a single V gene segment. In an earlier analysis of around 600 of the donors, V segments were called functional above 56.7% productive rearrangements and were called segregating when the between-donor standard deviation exceeded 5%. A statistical classification framework was built for diagnosing cytomegalovirus status from the catalog of TCR beta chain sequences. A later analysis assigned V and J genes by comparing TCR nucleotide sequences with IMGT/GENE-DB human TR gene sequences. The TCRdist pipeline was used in a later analysis to assign CDR3 sequences and most-parsimonious VDJ recombination scenarios. A later analysis defined each TCR beta chain by its CDR3 amino acid sequence plus V-gene family, and excluded reads lacking a unique V-gene family. A later analysis removed 592 highly shared, low-generation-probability nucleotide sequences to deal with suspected cross-contamination and a sequencing artifact. For each public chain, a later analysis derived a clonal expansion index from normalized ranks of inferred template counts within each repertoire. A later analysis computed generation probabilities with a VDJ recombination model fitted to out-of-frame rearrangements, and checked the results against IGoR. A later analysis scored TCR-TCR, TCR-HLA and TCR-CMV co-occurrence with hypergeometric tests, applying a repertoire-size bias correction to TCR pairs. A later analysis estimated false discovery rates by permuting HLA or CMV assignments 20 times. A later analysis grouped co-occurring TCRs with DBSCAN, adding TCRdist sequence similarity when clustering within HLA-allele-positive subsets. Repertoires with fewer than 30,000 or more than 120,000 public chains, plus five repertoires with anomalous nucleotide sharing, were excluded from co-occurrence clustering. This immuneACCESS table, as held by TCRdb, lists in-frame sequences with V and J called but not all clones. Of the missing ones, under half trace to an unresolved V gene in checked studies; the others have no known cause. That table is the source of V, J and clone size, and D and trimming were worked out from the DNA. Recorded for this sample are 100,000 to 150,000 clones; around 85% of them occurred a single time. The top ten hold 1.5% to 2% of the sample.

As for this clone: Its antigen target is currently unknown. The sample holds no much larger clone one base away, and base qualities are not on file.

The cohort was made up of around 720 healthy bone marrow donors. Cohort members were all nominally healthy when sampled, although unrecorded immune exposures were likely present. The donor tested CMV seronegative and was one of the 352 seronegative cohort members. Each donor provided a peripheral blood sample, and peripheral blood mononuclear cells were used for TCR beta sequencing. Genomic DNA was extracted from the blood cell samples with the Qiagen DNeasy Blood Extraction Kit. The receptor's source is a boy between 10 and 17 years old in good health and CMV-seronegative. Material for sequencing was PBMCs. The chain uses TRBV5-4 and TRBJ1-1; TRBD1 is perhaps the D gene, given 6 matching bases. In nucleotides, the sequence is TGTGCCAGCAGCTCGACAGGACGCACTGAAGCTTTCTTT. The resulting protein is CASSSTGRTEAFF.